This TCR beta chain was obtained from a study of identical twins. Study-wide results and limits: Invariant MAIT and iNKT cells may have partly biased zero-insertion analyses. Out-of-frame alpha sequences shared between twins exhibited an excess of low generation probability.

MiXCR was run by TCRdb on the 5' RACE reads, yielding one entry per CDR3 protein. The sample lists about 100,000 distinct CDR3 sequences, roughly 6% seen once, with approximately 12% in the top ten. Germline values: CDR1 SGDLS, CDR2 YYNGEE. Between the trimmed V and J ends, which lost 0 bases and 2 bases, there was a span of 11 bases. The CDR3 spans 16 residues. This clonotype came up many times. As yet, its antigen is unknown. Sequencing used memory T cells sorted from blood. The receptor's source is a woman in her fifties or sixties in good health. The chain joins TRBV9 to TRBJ2-2; possibly TRBD1 for D (6 bases). The CDR3 sequence: CASSVATGSNTGELFF. As DNA, the CDR3 is TGTGCCAGCAGCGTAGCCACAGGGTCCAACACCGGGGAGCTGTTTTTT.